A single sample is the source of the 31 T cell receptor beta chains below, sequenced in a study of OX40 agonist ivuxolimab in advanced cancers. Assay: immunoSEQ multiplex PCR; the TCRdb copy retains only in-frame clones and omits some. In the table there are 55,000 to 85,000 clones, approximately 86% of which are singletons. Material: CD4+ or CD8+ T cells sorted from blood, obtained in a trial of the OX40 agonist ivuxolimab. These TCRs come from an adult with an advanced solid tumor such as melanoma, head and neck, liver or kidney cancer.

This chain joins TRBV21-1 and TRBJ2-3; the table's D call, TRBD2, has no DNA check behind it. TRBV21-1 is shown as a pseudogene. The CDR3 consists of 14 residues. The CDR3 DNA follows: TGTGCCAGGGAACTAGCGGGGCCCACAGATACGCAGTATTTT. This translates into CARELAGPTDTQYF.

The count of this clone is one. The chain has TRBV30 and TRBJ2-2; D is uncertain. The V and J ends lost 4 bases and 6 bases respectively, with 12 bases between them. Germline CDR1 GTSNPN, CDR2 SVGIG (reference sequence). CDR3 length: 13 residues. This CDR3 reads CAWKTQRSGELFF. The CDR3 nucleotides read TGTGCCTGGAAGACCCAGCGCTCCGGGGAGCTGTTTTTT.

This clone was recorded only once. This chain links TRBV7-2 with TRBJ1-2; 7 bases line up with TRBD1. The CDR3 is 14 amino acids. Germline CDR1 is SGHTA and CDR2 is FQGNSA. The ends lost 1 base at V and 7 bases at J; junction bases unmatched: 6. CDR3 in DNA: TGTGCCAGCAGCTTAGTTAGGGACAGCCTTGGCTACACCTTC. This translates into CASSLVRDSLGYTF.

The chain is built from TRBV19 and TRBJ2-5, with D perhaps TRBD2 (5 bases). CDR1 and CDR2 from the germline V gene are LNHDA and SQIVND (reference sequence). Trimming left V 1 base short and J 13 bases short, with 13 bases between. The length of the CDR3 is 12 residues. This CDR3 is CASSIGGKRVYF. The CDR3 coding sequence is TGTGCCAGTAGTATAGGTGGGAAGAGGGTGTACTTC.

The CDR3 spells CASSKGVGNTIYF. In DNA form, the CDR3 reads TGTGCCAGTTCAAAGGGTGTGGGAAACACCATATATTTT. This chain uses TRBV27 with TRBJ1-3, with D hard to call. The CDR3 contains 13 residues. CDR1 and CDR2 from the germline V gene are MNHEY and SMNVEV (reference sequence). Trimming shortened V by 9 bases and J by 4 bases, and 13 bases separated the two germline ends.

The chain joins TRBV7-9 to TRBJ1-1; D gene ambiguous. This CDR3 is 13 amino acids long. V was shortened by 2 bases and J by 1 base, with 5 bases between the two germline ends. The germline V gene has CDR1 SEHNR and CDR2 FQNEAQ (reference sequence). Written as DNA, the CDR3 is TGTGCCAGCAGCTTACCGGGGAACACTGAAGCTTTCTTT. Translated: CASSLPGNTEAFF.

The chain recombines TRBV10-1 with TRBJ2-1, with TRBD2 matching 12 bases. CDR3 length equals 15 residues. Looked up from germline, CDR1 is WNHNN and CDR2 is SYGVQD (reference sequence). The trim removed 8 bases at V and 8 bases at J, leaving 10 bases unmatched. CDR3 in amino acids: CASSPLAGGPYEQFF. As DNA, the CDR3 is TGCGCCAGCTCCCCCCTAGCGGGAGGGCCGTATGAGCAGTTCTTC.

The chain couples TRBV10-3 to TRBJ2-7; D unresolved. Trimming removed 0 bases from V and 2 bases from J, with 11 bases in between. The CDR3 loop spans 15 amino acids. Germline CDR1 reads ENHRY; CDR2 reads SYGVKD. The CDR3 is CAISESAGPAYEQYF. DNA of the CDR3: TGTGCCATCAGTGAGTCTGCAGGCCCGGCCTACGAGCAGTACTTC.

The V and J genes are TRBV15 and TRBJ2-5; D gene ambiguous. V shed 0 bases and J shed 3 bases, with 2 bases lying between them. The CDR3 runs to 12 residues. Germline CDR1 reads LNHNV; CDR2 reads YYDKDF (reference sequence). For the CDR3, the DNA is TGTGCCACCAGCAGAGACAAAGAGACCCAGTACTTC. This translates into CATSRDKETQYF.

The chain is built from TRBV5-6 and TRBJ2-7, with a possible D match to TRBD1 (6 bases). Germline CDR1 reads SGHDT; CDR2 reads YYEEEE. Trimming left V 0 bases short and J 3 bases short, with 10 bases between. The CDR3 spans 14 residues. DNA of the CDR3: TGTGCCAGCAGCTTGGGGTTAGGGGGCTACGAGCAGTACTTC. As protein: CASSLGLGGYEQYF.

This clone was detected only a few times. CDR3 protein: CASSLGGTGGAGQYF. The CDR3 DNA sequence: TGTGCCAGCAGTTTAGGGGGCACGGGCGGGGCCGGGCAGTACTTC. This rearrangement joins TRBV27 to TRBJ2-7; either TRBD1 or TRBD2 may supply D (6 bases each). The CDR3 runs 15 residues. CDR1 is MNHEY, CDR2 SMNVEV, per germline (reference sequence). V gave up 2 bases and J gave up 9 bases, with 20 bases separating them.

This chain uses TRBV6-5 with TRBJ1-1, with D perhaps matching TRBD1 (5 bases). Germline loops: CDR1 MNHEY, CDR2 SVGAGI. Trimming removed 5 bases at V and 8 bases at J, with 12 bases between. The CDR3 totals 12 residues. In DNA form, the CDR3 reads TGTGCCAGCAGTGACCGGGACGTGGAAGCTTTCTTT. Amino acid sequence: CASSDRDVEAFF.

The rearrangement joins TRBV11-2 to TRBJ2-7; a weak D match, TRBD2 (7 bases). The CDR3 is 15 amino acids. The germline gives CDR1 SGHAT, CDR2 FQNNGV. Trimming removed 5 bases at V and 3 bases at J, with 17 bases between. The chain's CDR3 is CASSPRRGAGYEQYF. The CDR3 nucleotides read TGTGCCAGCAGCCCCCGTCGGGGGGCCGGCTACGAGCAGTACTTC.

The chain joins TRBV19 to TRBJ2-3; 7 bases are shared with TRBD1. With 9 bases clipped from V and 0 bases from J, the junction kept 6 bases outside the gene matches. Germline V gene sequence: CDR1 LNHDA, CDR2 SQIVND (reference sequence). The CDR3 is 14 amino acids. CDR3 amino acids: CASADRASTDTQYF. As DNA, the CDR3 is TGTGCCAGCGCCGACAGGGCAAGCACAGATACGCAGTATTTT.

V usage is TRBV6-5 and J usage is TRBJ2-1, with 10 bases aligning to TRBD2. This CDR3 is built from 15 residues. V lost 8 bases, J lost 4 bases, and 8 bases stayed unmatched. The germline CDR1 and CDR2 sequences are MNHEY and SVGAGI. DNA of the CDR3: TGTGCCAGCGCCAGGACTAGCGGCGCTTACAATGAGCAGTTCTTC. This translates into CASARTSGAYNEQFF.

The chain recombines TRBV29-1 with TRBJ1-1; no clear D gene. The ends were cut back, 4 bases at V and 3 bases at J, with 6 bases in the middle. Germline V gene sequence: CDR1 SQVTM, CDR2 ANQGSEA. The CDR3 runs to 11 residues. This CDR3 is CSVVEYTEAFF. The CDR3, as DNA: TGCAGCGTTGTAGAATACACTGAAGCTTTCTTT. Supplemented by reference TRBV29-1 and TRBJ1-1, the full variable domain reads SAVISQKPSRDICQRGTSLTIQCQVDSQVTMMFWYRQQPGQSLTLIATANQGSEATYESGFVIDKFPISRPNLTFSTLTVSNMSPEDSSIYLCSVVEYTEAFFGQGTRLTVV.

V gene TRBV7-2 combines with J gene TRBJ1-2, with 10 bases lining up with TRBD1. From germline, CDR1 is SGHTA and CDR2 FQGNSA. Unmatched junction bases numbered 5, after V lost 5 bases and J lost 8 bases. CDR3 size: 13 residues. This CDR3 reads CASSDRGRGGYTF. The CDR3 nucleotides are TGTGCCAGCAGCGACAGGGGGCGAGGGGGCTACACCTTC.

The V gene is TRBV7-2, the J gene TRBJ1-3; D is unclear. The CDR3 length is 16 residues. The V gene's germline CDR1 is SGHTA and CDR2 FQGNSA. V lost 4 bases to trimming and J lost 4 bases, with 17 bases between them. The CDR3 sequence: CASSSQVRVTGNTIYF. DNA for the CDR3: TGTGCCAGCAGCTCCCAAGTTCGGGTAACAGGAAACACCATATATTTT. Combining the CDR3 with reference TRBV7-2 and TRBJ1-3 gives the whole variable domain GAGVSQSPSNKVTEKGKDVELRCDPISGHTALYWYRQSLGQGLEFLIYFQGNSAPDKSGLPSDRFSAERTGGSVSTLTIQRTQQEDSAVYLCASSSQVRVTGNTIYFGEGSWLTVV.

The rearrangement uses TRBV6-5 and TRBJ1-4; D is undetermined. V was trimmed by 0 bases and J by 5 bases, leaving 10 bases between them. The CDR3 extends over 15 amino acids. The germline V gene encodes CDR1 MNHEY and CDR2 SVGAGI. The CDR3 DNA reads as TGTGCCAGCAGTTACTCGTACGGGGTAAATGAAAAACTGTTTTTT. It translates to CASSYSYGVNEKLFF.

There are a few counts of this clone. In DNA form, the CDR3 reads TGTGCCAGCAGCTCCGACTGGGGAGATACGCAGTATTTT. As protein: CASSSDWGDTQYF. V is TRBV7-6 and J is TRBJ2-3; D is undetermined. Germline V gene data show CDR1 as SGHVS and CDR2 as FNYEAQ. V was pared by 4 bases and J by 5 bases, with 10 bases between. This CDR3 has 13 amino acids.

The chain joins TRBV28 to TRBJ2-1, with TRBD2 matching over 7 bases. V lost 4 bases and J lost 4; bases outside the gene matches: 7. In germline, CDR1 is MDHEN, CDR2 SYDVKM. This CDR3 has 15 amino acids. As DNA, the CDR3 is TGTGCCAGCAGTTCGGGCGGGAGTAGGTACAATGAGCAGTTCTTC. Protein: CASSSGGSRYNEQFF.

V and J are TRBV7-2 and TRBJ2-1; D is perhaps TRBD2 (6 bases). The CDR3 runs 16 residues. Germline CDR1 is SGHTA and CDR2 is FQGNSA. V was cut by 5 bases and J by 3 bases, with 17 bases left in between. The CDR3 DNA reads as TGTGCCAGCAGCCCCACCGGGAGTCACCTCTACAATGAGCAGTTCTTC. Protein sequence: CASSPTGSHLYNEQFF. Variable domain in full (rest from reference TRBV7-2 and TRBJ2-1): GAGVSQSPSNKVTEKGKDVELRCDPISGHTALYWYRQSLGQGLEFLIYFQGNSAPDKSGLPSDRFSAERTGGSVSTLTIQRTQQEDSAVYLCASSPTGSHLYNEQFFGPGTRLTVL.

The chain carries TRBV30 and TRBJ2-5, with TRBD1 as a possible D gene (6 bases). The CDR3 loop spans 18 amino acids. V was pared by 0 bases and J by 4 bases, with 24 bases between. Germline values: CDR1 GTSNPN, CDR2 SVGIG (reference sequence). CDR3 sequence (DNA): TGTGCCTGGAGTGTTCTCCTTTTGAGGGGGAAGGCCGGAGAGACCCAGTACTTC. Its translation is CAWSVLLLRGKAGETQYF. Using reference TRBV30 and TRBJ2-5 for the parts outside the CDR3, the full variable domain is SQTIHQWPATLVQPVGSPLSLECTVEGTSNPNLYWYRQAAGRGLQLLFYSVGIGQISSEVPQNLSASRPQDRQFILSSKKLLLSDSGFYLCAWSVLLLRGKAGETQYFGPGTRLLVL.

The rearrangement links TRBV11-3 to TRBJ2-2, with D perhaps assigned TRBD1 or TRBD2 (5 bases each). Trimming stripped 5 bases from V and 5 bases from J, with 15 bases between. This CDR3 contains 15 residues. CDR1 SGHNT and CDR2 YENEEA come from the germline V gene. CDR3 nucleotide sequence: TGTGCCAGCAGCGTCTCCGGGACCTATACCGGGGAGCTGTTTTTT. Translated, it gives CASSVSGTYTGELFF.

The chain links TRBV13 to TRBJ2-7; no clear D. The V and J ends lost 0 bases and 3 bases respectively, with 12 bases between them. Per the germline V gene, CDR1 is PRHDT and CDR2 is FYEKMQ (reference sequence). The CDR3 loop spans 15 amino acids. CDR3 bases: TGTGCCAGCAGCTTAGGAGGGCAGTCGAGCTACGAGCAGTACTTC. Translation: CASSLGGQSSYEQYF.

This clone was observed a handful of times. The rearrangement uses TRBV10-1 and TRBJ2-7; 7 nucleotides match TRBD2. The CDR3 loop spans 14 amino acids. CDR1 is WNHNN and CDR2 is SYGVQD in the germline V gene (reference sequence). Germline trimming cut 3 bases from V and 2 bases from J; bases unmatched to any gene: 4. This chain's CDR3 is CASSEAGSPYEQYF. The CDR3 coding sequence is TGCGCCAGCAGTGAAGCGGGGAGCCCCTACGAGCAGTACTTC.

The genes are TRBV5-1 and TRBJ1-2; tentatively, D is TRBD1 (6 bases). Germline CDR1 and CDR2: SGHRS and YFSETQ. This CDR3 spans 13 amino acids. V gave up 6 bases and J gave up 5 bases, with 14 bases separating them. DNA for the CDR3: TGCGCCAGCACCTTCACAGGGAGTTATGGCTACACCTTC. This sequence encodes CASTFTGSYGYTF.

This chain links TRBV21-1 with TRBJ1-3; the table gives TRBD1 as D, unverified against the DNA. TRBV21-1 corresponds to a pseudogene. This CDR3 spans 16 amino acids. CDR3 nucleotide sequence: TGTGCCAGCAGCAACCTCGGGACAGGGCATGGAAACACCATATATTTT. Protein sequence: CASSNLGTGHGNTIYF.

The gene calls are TRBV28 and TRBJ1-3, with unresolved D. This CDR3 is built from 15 residues. Germline V gene sequence: CDR1 MDHEN, CDR2 SYDVKM. The V end lost 2 bases, the J end lost 2 bases, and 10 bases lay between the germline ends. CDR3 nucleotides: TGTGCCAGCAGTTTACCCCCGGGGACTGGAAACACCATATATTTT. This encodes CASSLPPGTGNTIYF.

The chain uses TRBV5-6 and TRBJ2-3, with D tentatively TRBD1 (5 bases). CDR1 is SGHDT and CDR2 is YYEEEE in the germline V gene. The length of the CDR3 is 15 residues. V shed 0 bases and J shed 2 bases, with 10 bases lying between them. In DNA form, the CDR3 reads TGTGCCAGCAGCTTGGACCCGACAGCCACAGATACGCAGTATTTT. Its translation: CASSLDPTATDTQYF.

The CDR3 DNA follows: TGTGCCAGCAGCTTAAGAGGCTTAGGGCTGTACTTC. Translated: CASSLRGLGLYF. The genes are TRBV7-2 and TRBJ2-7; no firm D call. The germline gives CDR1 SGHTA, CDR2 FQGNSA. The CDR3 has 12 residues. V gave up 2 bases and J gave up 12 bases, with 14 bases separating them.